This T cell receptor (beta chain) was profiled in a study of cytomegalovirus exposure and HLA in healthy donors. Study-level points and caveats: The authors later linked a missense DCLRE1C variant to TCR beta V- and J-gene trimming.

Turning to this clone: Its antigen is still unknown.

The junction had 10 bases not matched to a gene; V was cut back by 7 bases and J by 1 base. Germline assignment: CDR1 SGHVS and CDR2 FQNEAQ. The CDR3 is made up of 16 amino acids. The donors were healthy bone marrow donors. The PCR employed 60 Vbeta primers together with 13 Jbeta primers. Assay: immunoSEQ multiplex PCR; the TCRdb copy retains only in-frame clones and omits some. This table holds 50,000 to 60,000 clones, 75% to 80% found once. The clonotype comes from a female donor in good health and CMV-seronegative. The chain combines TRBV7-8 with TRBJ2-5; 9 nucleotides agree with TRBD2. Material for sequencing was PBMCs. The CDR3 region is CASIKGKTSGQETQYF. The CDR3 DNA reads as TGTGCCAGCATCAAAGGAAAGACTAGCGGCCAAGAGACCCAGTACTTC.